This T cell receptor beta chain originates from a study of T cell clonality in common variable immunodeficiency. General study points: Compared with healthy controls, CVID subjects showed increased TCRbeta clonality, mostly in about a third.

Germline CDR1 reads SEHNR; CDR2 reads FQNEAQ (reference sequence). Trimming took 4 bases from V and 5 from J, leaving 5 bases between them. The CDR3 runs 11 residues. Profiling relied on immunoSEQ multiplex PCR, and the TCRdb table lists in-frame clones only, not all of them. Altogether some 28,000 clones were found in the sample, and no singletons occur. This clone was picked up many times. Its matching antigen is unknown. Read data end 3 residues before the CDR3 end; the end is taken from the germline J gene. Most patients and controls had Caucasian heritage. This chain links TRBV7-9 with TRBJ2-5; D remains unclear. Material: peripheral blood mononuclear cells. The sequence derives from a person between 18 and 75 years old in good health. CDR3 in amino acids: CASSSIETQYF. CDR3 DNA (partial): TGTGCCAGCAGCTCAATTGAGACC.